This record covers a single TCR beta chain. Its cognate antigen is unknown. This sample is part of a study of cytomegalovirus exposure and HLA in healthy donors. Whole-study results and caveats: Cytomegalovirus-associated TCR beta chains were listed, numbering 150 to 200. In a later analysis, a missense DCLRE1C variant was linked to TCR beta V- and J-gene trimming.

Primers included in the PCR were 60 Vbeta and 13 Jbeta primers. Produced via immunoSEQ multiplex PCR; TCRdb's table is partial and in-frame only. This repertoire shows some 60,000 clones, around 87% found once; its top ten account for about 1.5%. This clonotype was sampled from a man aged 18 to 29 in good health and CMV-seronegative. Sequencing used PBMCs.

The CDR3 sequence: CASRRGDRGPYEQYF. The CDR3, as DNA: TGTGCCAGCCGCCGGGGAGACAGGGGGCCGTACGAGCAGTACTTC. The chain has TRBV6-5 and TRBJ2-7, with 10 nucleotides matching TRBD1. With 8 bases clipped from V and 4 bases from J, the junction kept 11 bases outside the gene matches. The CDR3 is 15 amino acids. Germline V gene lookup returns CDR1 MNHEY and CDR2 SVGAGI.